The 2 T cell receptor beta chains below all came from one sample that was sequenced in a study of T cells in Graves' hyperthyroidism and ophthalmopathy. Researchers amplified the TCR beta CDR3 regions from RNA transcripts. HTBI primers were used for first-round RT-PCR of the TCR CDR3. TCRdb re-derived calls from the multiplex PCR reads in MiXCR, one entry per CDR3 protein. The repertoire includes around 440,000 distinct CDR3 sequences, roughly 14% of them detected once, and just under 8% sits in the top ten. Sequencing input: blood. The receptors originated from a woman between 18 and 29 years old with Graves' hyperthyroidism.

This clonotype was detected many times. The chain carries TRBV7-3 and TRBJ2-3; the match to TRBD2 covers 11 bases. The trim removed 0 bases at V and 4 bases at J, leaving 3 bases unmatched. Germline V CDR1 and CDR2: SGHTA, FQGTGA. The CDR3 loop spans 16 amino acids. The DNA of the CDR3 is TGTGCCAGCAGCTTAACGGGACTAGCGGCTCCAGATACGCAGTATTTT. This gives the protein CASSLTGLAAPDTQYF.

This clonotype was observed at least ten times. The chain uses TRBV13 and TRBJ1-4; D gene unclear. The CDR3 runs 14 residues. CDR1 and CDR2 (germline): PRHDT, FYEKMQ (reference sequence). Trimming stripped 3 bases from V and 8 bases from J, with 13 bases between. For the CDR3, the DNA is TGTGCCAGCAGCTTCCGAGCTTTAGGGGAAAAACTGTTTTTT. Amino acid sequence: CASSFRALGEKLFF.